This T cell receptor (beta chain) was sequenced in a study of T cells in Graves' hyperthyroidism and ophthalmopathy. Study outcomes and limitations: Blood also contained most expanded thyroid clonotypes above 0.001.

Uncontrolled infection, other autoimmune disease, pregnancy or lactation barred patients from enrollment. On this clonotype itself: The antigen is not known. This may arise from a read error, as a much more abundant clone is one base away.

From germline, CDR1 is MNHEY and CDR2 SVGEGT. The length of the CDR3 is 12 residues. Trimming shortened V by 10 bases and J by 5 bases, and 15 bases separated the two germline ends. What was amplified from RNA transcripts were TCR beta CDR3 regions. The TCR CDR3 was amplified in a first-round RT-PCR using the HTBI primer set. Using its own MiXCR run on the multiplex PCR reads, TCRdb lists one record per CDR3 protein. Of some 340,000 distinct CDR3 sequences in the sample, roughly 13% were seen once. The material sequenced was blood. The rearrangement links TRBV6-2 or TRBV6-3 to TRBJ2-7; D gene uncertain. The receptor comes from a woman aged 40 to 55 with Graves' ophthalmopathy. The CDR3 DNA is TGTGCCACCACCACAAGGCCCGACGAGCAGTACTTC. Protein product: CATTTRPDEQYF.